A single TCR beta chain is shown here with its context. Its antigen remains unknown. The assay used was immunoSEQ (version v3.0), run at survey level. Sequenced by immunoSEQ multiplex PCR; TCRdb stores in-frame clones only, minus some. The table records some 15,000 clones, about 88% of them present only once. Each donor provided at least one pre-ART PBMC sample and at least two post-ART PBMC samples. Every participant with HIV received treatment in the United States. The sample is drawn from a study of long-term antiretroviral therapy in people with HIV. Study-wide points: Clones that had undergone expansion before ART dominated the repertoire at all time points.

There are 16 residues in the CDR3. The V segment lost 4 bases and the J segment 0 bases; nucleotides outside the gene matches: 6. Looked up from germline, CDR1 is MGHDK and CDR2 is SYGVNS. This sequence joins TRBV25-1 and TRBJ1-2; the match to TRBD1 covers 9 bases. The sequences come from unsorted PBMCs, collected 2.1 years after starting antiretroviral therapy. The TCR was taken from a middle-aged woman with HIV. The CDR3: CASSGTGGLANYGYTF. CDR3 bases: TGTGCCAGCAGTGGAACAGGGGGCCTTGCTAACTATGGCTACACCTTC.